The 8 T cell receptor beta chains below all came from one sample that was sequenced in a study of shared clonotypes between healthy human individuals. Sequencing was performed with immunoSEQ multiplex PCR; in TCRdb, only in-frame clones are kept and a portion is missing. This table has about 700,000 clones, 74% appearing once. Sequencing used memory CD4+ T cells sorted from blood. Regarding subset: CD45RA-negative fraction. These receptors were obtained from a woman aged 25-40 years in good health.

The chain links TRBV2 to TRBJ2-7; D tentatively reads TRBD1 or TRBD2 (5 bases each). The V gene's germline CDR1 is SNHLY and CDR2 FYNNEI. Between the trimmed V and J ends, which lost 6 bases and 0 bases, there was a span of 15 bases. This CDR3 is built from 15 residues. CDR3 loop: CASRKGTASSYEQYF. Here the CDR3 DNA reads TGTGCCAGCAGAAAAGGGACGGCAAGCTCCTACGAGCAGTACTTC.

V is TRBV28 and J is TRBJ1-5; TRBD1 matches at 7 bases. Germline CDR1 is MDHEN and CDR2 is SYDVKM. J was trimmed by 10 bases and V by 7 bases; bases with no gene match: 13. The CDR3 consists of 14 residues. CDR3 loop: CASNGLGRGSPQHF. In nucleotides, the CDR3 is TGTGCCAGCAACGGTCTTGGCAGGGGGTCACCCCAGCATTTT.

The rearrangement links TRBV5-1 to TRBJ2-3; 16 bases agree with TRBD2. With V trimmed by 5 bases and J by 0 bases, 9 bases remained unmatched. The germline V gene encodes CDR1 SGHRS and CDR2 YFSETQ. The CDR3 runs to 19 residues. DNA of the CDR3: TGCGCCAGCAGAACGGGACTAGCGGGAGGGCCTACGAGCACAGATACGCAGTATTTT. Protein sequence: CASRTGLAGGPTSTDTQYF.

With respect to this clone: The same CDR3 can be traced to other DNA sequences in this sample. The rearrangement joins TRBV11-2 to TRBJ2-7; D might be TRBD2 (7 bases). This CDR3 has 15 residues. V shed 3 bases and J shed 0 bases, with 12 bases lying between them. CDR1 is SGHAT, CDR2 FQNNGV, per germline. In DNA form, the CDR3 reads TGTGCCAGCAGCTTTGGGGGGGCTGGCTCCTACGAGCAGTACTTC. Translation gives CASSFGGAGSYEQYF. Variable domain in full (rest from reference TRBV11-2 and TRBJ2-7): EAGVAQSPRYKIIEKRQSVAFWCNPISGHATLYWYQQILGQGPKLLIQFQNNGVVDDSQLPKDRFSAERLKGVDSTLKIQPAKLEDSAVYLCASSFGGAGSYEQYFGPGTRLTVT.

This chain uses TRBV5-6 with TRBJ2-5; no clear D gene. Germline CDR1 reads SGHDT; CDR2 reads YYEEEE. This CDR3 contains 15 residues. Trimming left V 0 bases short and J 2 bases short, with 11 bases between. CDR3 sequence (DNA): TGTGCCAGCAGCTTGGCCTTGATGCGGCAAGAGACCCAGTACTTC. Its translation: CASSLALMRQETQYF.

In this sample, this clone turned up a few times. The chain links TRBV18 to TRBJ1-1; unclear D gene. The V end lost 3 bases, the J end lost 1 base, and 6 bases lay between the germline ends. CDR3 size: 13 residues. The germline CDR1 and CDR2 sequences are KGHSH and LQKENI. The CDR3 DNA reads TGTGCCAGCTCACCTACCAGGAACACTGAAGCTTTCTTT. Translation gives CASSPTRNTEAFF.

The chain has TRBV5-6 and TRBJ2-7, with D possibly being TRBD1 (6 bases). There are 16 residues in the CDR3. Per germline, CDR1 SGHDT and CDR2 YYEEEE. V dropped 4 bases and J dropped 2 bases, with 19 bases sitting between them. The DNA of the CDR3 is TGTGCCAGCAGCACGAGAGGGAGAGCAGGGGCCTACGAGCAGTACTTC. It specifies CASSTRGRAGAYEQYF.

V gene TRBV23-1 combines with J gene TRBJ2-7; 9 bases fit TRBD2. TRBV23-1 qualifies as an ORF whose function is uncertain. The CDR3 length is 19 residues. The J segment lost 3 bases and the V segment lost 0 bases, leaving 15 bases of the junction unmatched. CDR3 DNA sequence: TGCGCCAGCAGTCAATCAGAGGAGGTTAGGGATAGCGGGAGCTACGAGCAGTACTTC. This gives the protein CASSQSEEVRDSGSYEQYF.